This paragraph covers one T cell receptor (beta chain) sequence. These data are taken from a study of blood T cell repertoires in COVID-19. The germline CDR1 and CDR2 sequences are SGHTA and FQGNSA. After removal of 2 bases from V and 7 bases from J, the junction contained 7 bases not matched to a gene. CDR3 size: 16 residues. Original data processing: Estimated nucleated cell counts came from reference gene primer amplification. Measured with immunoSEQ multiplex PCR; TCRdb has only the in-frame clones, and not every one. V and J calls and clone size are given by that table; D and trimming were obtained from the DNA. The sample gives some 200,000 clones, just over 85% of which show up once; 5.9% is in the top ten.

The sequencing sample was made of peripheral blood. This chain connects TRBV7-2 to TRBJ2-2, with TRBD2 matching 10 bases. This clonotype was sampled from a man older than 75 with acute or convalescent COVID-19. This chain's CDR3 is CASSLSAGGPSGELFF. The CDR3, as DNA: TGTGCCAGCAGCTTATCAGCGGGAGGGCCAAGCGGGGAGCTGTTTTTT. The full variable domain, completed using reference TRBV7-2 and TRBJ2-2, is GAGVSQSPSNKVTEKGKDVELRCDPISGHTALYWYRQSLGQGLEFLIYFQGNSAPDKSGLPSDRFSAERTGGSVSTLTIQRTQQEDSAVYLCASSLSAGGPSGELFFGEGSRLTVL.